A single sample gave rise to the 31 T cell receptor beta chains below, sequenced in a study of blood T cell repertoires in COVID-19 (dated by TCRdb to the early 2020s). The method behind the library was the immunoSEQ multiplex PCR assay. TCRdb's version of the immuneACCESS table is confined to in-frame rearrangements and falls short of the full clone set. An unresolved V gene accounts for under half of the shortfall where checked; the remainder is of unknown origin. Counted in this sample were some 260,000 clones; nearly 90% of them appeared once. The ten largest account for under 4% of the sample. Sequencing input: peripheral blood. The receptors come from a man aged 18-30 years with active or convalescent COVID-19.

CDR3 in DNA: TGTGCCACCAGTGACGCAGGGGGCGCCTACACCGGGGAGCTGTTTTTT. Translation: CATSDAGGAYTGELFF. The chain employs TRBV24-1 and TRBJ2-2, with 8 bases lining up with TRBD1. The CDR3 runs to 16 residues. Germline trimming cut 4 bases from V and 3 bases from J; bases unmatched to any gene: 6. In germline, CDR1 is KGHDR, CDR2 SFDVKD.

The rearrangement links TRBV5-1 to TRBJ1-2, with D unresolved. CDR3 length: 15 residues. The germline CDR1 and CDR2 sequences are SGHRS and YFSETQ. V dropped 0 bases and J dropped 8 bases, with 17 bases sitting between them. CDR3 DNA sequence: TGCGCCAGCAGCTTGGAGGCACCTTTTACGGGGGGCTACACCTTC. This codes for CASSLEAPFTGGYTF.

The chain has TRBV19 and TRBJ2-6; D is possibly TRBD2 (5 bases). CDR1 and CDR2 (germline): LNHDA, SQIVND (reference sequence). This CDR3 comprises 15 residues. V lost 6 bases, J lost 11 bases, and 20 bases lay in between. The DNA for the CDR3 is TGTGCCAGTAGCTTCCCCGGACTGGGCTCTGACGTCCTGACTTTC. It yields the protein CASSFPGLGSDVLTF.

This clone was seen once. The chain combines TRBV12-3 or TRBV12-4 with TRBJ2-1, with D possibly TRBD1 on 5 matching bases. This CDR3 has 12 residues. V lost 5 bases, J lost 6 bases, and 8 bases lay in between. CDR3 sequence (DNA): TGTGCCAGCAGTACGCAGGGCAATGAGCAGTTCTTC. Protein: CASSTQGNEQFF.

The chain employs TRBV19 and TRBJ1-1; D uncertain. The CDR3 has 14 residues. Germline CDR1 LNHDA, CDR2 SQIVND (reference sequence). V was trimmed by 1 base and J by 0 bases, leaving 6 bases between them. As DNA, the CDR3 is TGTGCCAGTAGTATAGGGTGGCTGAACACTGAAGCTTTCTTT. This translates into CASSIGWLNTEAFF.

The rearrangement uses TRBV2 and TRBJ1-2, with D possibly being TRBD1 (5 bases). CDR1 is SNHLY, CDR2 FYNNEI, per germline. V gave up 10 bases and J gave up 3 bases, with 15 bases separating them. The CDR3 is made up of 13 amino acids. CDR3 sequence: CAIPQGLDYGYTF. In DNA, the CDR3 is TGTGCCATTCCCCAGGGTCTGGACTATGGCTACACCTTC.

This chain uses TRBV5-4 with TRBJ2-7, with TRBD2 matching 8 bases. Germline V lookup: CDR1 SGHNT, CDR2 YYREEE (reference sequence). V lost 4 bases to trimming and J lost 2 bases; unmatched junction nucleotides: 5. This CDR3 contains 14 residues. This CDR3 is CASSTTSETYEQYF. The CDR3 DNA is TGTGCCAGCAGCACGACTAGCGAAACCTACGAGCAGTACTTC.

Note on this clone: Distinct nucleotide sequences in the sample also encode this CDR3. The chain links TRBV28 to TRBJ2-7, with D perhaps matching TRBD1 (5 bases). The CDR3 runs to 14 residues. The germline V gene encodes CDR1 MDHEN and CDR2 SYDVKM. V was trimmed by 3 bases and J by 3 bases, leaving 12 bases between them. CDR3 nucleotides: TGTGCCAGCAGTTTTCCCGGTCAGGGCTACGAGCAGTACTTC. It codes for CASSFPGQGYEQYF.

The chain employs TRBV6-5 and TRBJ1-1, with 7 positions matching TRBD1. The CDR3 covers 15 residues. Germline V gene lookup returns CDR1 MNHEY and CDR2 SVGAGI. Germline trimming cut 0 bases from V and 3 bases from J; bases unmatched to any gene: 4. In DNA, the CDR3 is TGTGCCAGCAGTTACTCGGTCCAGGGGGACACTGAAGCTTTCTTT. This gives the protein CASSYSVQGDTEAFF.

The sample holds one count of this clone. V gene TRBV28 combines with J gene TRBJ2-1; possibly TRBD2 for D (6 bases). Germline V gene lookup returns CDR1 MDHEN and CDR2 SYDVKM. V lost 5 bases and J 0 bases, leaving 14 bases between the germline ends. The CDR3 totals 16 residues. The CDR3 spells CASSTPSESSYNEQFF. The CDR3 coding sequence is TGTGCCAGCAGTACCCCTAGCGAGAGCTCCTACAATGAGCAGTTCTTC.

The chain links TRBV5-1 to TRBJ2-3; 7 bases are a match to TRBD2. J lost 4 bases, V lost 4 bases, and 6 bases had no gene match. Germline V CDR1 and CDR2: SGHRS, YFSETQ. The CDR3 loop spans 14 amino acids. The CDR3 loop is CASSQGLPPDTQYF. In nucleotides, the CDR3 is TGCGCCAGCAGCCAGGGACTACCGCCAGATACGCAGTATTTT.

The genes are TRBV7-3 and TRBJ1-1; no clear D. The CDR3 consists of 13 residues. Germline-derived CDR1 and CDR2 are SGHTA and FQGTGA. Between the trimmed V and J ends, which lost 5 bases and 0 bases, there was a span of 7 bases. The CDR3 region is CASSKHMNTEAFF. For the CDR3, the DNA is TGTGCCAGCAGCAAACACATGAACACTGAAGCTTTCTTT.

The chain employs TRBV19 and TRBJ2-3; 7 nucleotides align to TRBD2. V lost 6 bases to trimming and J lost 1 base; unmatched junction nucleotides: 4. The CDR3 has 14 amino acids. The germline CDR1 and CDR2 sequences are LNHDA and SQIVND (reference sequence). The CDR3 nucleotides read TGTGCCAGTAGAAACCTAGCGGGCACAGATACGCAGTATTTT. The encoded protein is CASRNLAGTDTQYF.

The chain is built from TRBV19 and TRBJ2-7; 9 bases agree with TRBD2. Trimming at V came to 5 bases and at J to 2 bases, leaving 7 bases not matched to a gene. The germline CDR1 and CDR2 sequences are LNHDA and SQIVND (reference sequence). The CDR3 is made up of 15 amino acids. The CDR3 DNA reads as TGTGCCAGTAGTCCCCCCGGCGGGAGGGCCTACGAGCAGTACTTC. Protein product: CASSPPGGRAYEQYF.

This clone was counted a single time. The gene calls are TRBV19 and TRBJ2-2, with a tentative D call TRBD2 (5 bases). V was pared by 4 bases and J by 0 bases, with 12 bases between. The CDR3 extends over 16 amino acids. Per germline, CDR1 LNHDA and CDR2 SQIVND (reference sequence). Here the CDR3 reads CASSSREASNTGELFF. In DNA, the CDR3 is TGTGCCAGTAGTAGCCGGGAAGCCTCGAACACCGGGGAGCTGTTTTTT.

This sequence joins TRBV15 and TRBJ2-7, with TRBD1 as a possible D gene (6 bases). The V gene's germline CDR1 is LNHNV and CDR2 YYDKDF (reference sequence). Trimming took 3 bases from V and 0 from J, leaving 18 bases between them. This CDR3 contains 17 residues. The CDR3 DNA reads TGTGCCACCAGCAGGGCATCCACAGGGATTAGCTCCTACGAGCAGTACTTC. Amino acid sequence: CATSRASTGISSYEQYF. The variable domain in full, with the rest retrieved from reference TRBV15 and TRBJ2-7, is DAMVIQNPRYQVTQFGKPVTLSCSQTLNHNVMYWYQQKSSQAPKLLFHYYDKDFNNEADTPDNFQSRRPNTSFCFLDIRSPGLGDTAMYLCATSRASTGISSYEQYFGPGTRLTVT.

This sequence joins TRBV11-2 and TRBJ2-3, with 7 bases that match TRBD2. V dropped 5 bases and J dropped 4; count of bases not matched to a gene: 15. This CDR3 spans 17 amino acids. Germline values: CDR1 SGHAT, CDR2 FQNNGV. The CDR3 loop is CASSRGDGNLMADTQYF. The CDR3 DNA reads TGTGCCAGCAGCCGGGGGGATGGAAATCTCATGGCAGATACGCAGTATTTT.

The CDR3 reads CASSPIGAEHSGNTIYF. CDR3 DNA: TGTGCCAGCAGCCCAATAGGAGCGGAGCACTCTGGAAACACCATATATTTT. The chain uses TRBV9 and TRBJ1-3, with D unresolved. The germline V and J ends were trimmed by 4 bases and 0 bases, with 17 bases remaining between them. CDR1 and CDR2 (germline): SGDLS, YYNGEE. This CDR3 is built from 17 residues.

The chain carries TRBV27 and TRBJ1-1; D remains ambiguous. The germline V and J ends were trimmed by 8 bases and 1 base, with 8 bases remaining between them. From germline, CDR1 is MNHEY and CDR2 SMNVEV (reference sequence). The CDR3 extends over 12 amino acids. CDR3 in DNA: TGTGCCAGCCGGGATAAGAACACTGAAGCTTTCTTT. As protein: CASRDKNTEAFF.

The chain uses TRBV9 and TRBJ1-1, with TRBD1 matching 7 bases. The CDR3 is made up of 13 amino acids. V gave up 0 bases and J gave up 7 bases; unmatched junction bases: 3. The V gene's germline CDR1 is SGDLS and CDR2 YYNGEE. In DNA, the CDR3 is TGTGCCAGCAGCGTAGTGACAGGGAGTGAAGCTTTCTTT. It specifies CASSVVTGSEAFF.

The chain is built from TRBV2 and TRBJ2-2; 9 nucleotides align to TRBD2. Looked up from germline, CDR1 is SNHLY and CDR2 is FYNNEI. The CDR3 runs 15 residues. Trimming cost V 7 bases and J 3 bases; bases outside gene matches: 6. The CDR3 here is CASNGGRADTGELFF. CDR3 coding DNA: TGTGCCAGCAACGGCGGGAGGGCGGACACCGGGGAGCTGTTTTTT.

This chain connects TRBV19 to TRBJ2-5; 9 nucleotides agree with TRBD2. This CDR3 comprises 14 residues. Per germline, CDR1 LNHDA and CDR2 SQIVND (reference sequence). V was pared by 5 bases and J by 9 bases, with 10 bases of the junction left unmatched. The CDR3 sequence: CASSPTSGPGAQYF. DNA of the CDR3: TGTGCCAGTAGTCCGACTAGCGGTCCGGGTGCCCAGTACTTC.

This clone appeared once. V gene TRBV3-1 (or the pseudogene TRBV3-2) combines with J gene TRBJ2-7; 9 nucleotides align to TRBD2. Germline V gene sequence: CDR1 LGHDT, CDR2 YNNKEL (reference sequence). The CDR3 contains 17 residues. CDR3 sequence reads: CAYDPGLASRAGHEQYF. DNA for the CDR3: TGTGCTTATGACCCGGGACTAGCTTCCCGAGCGGGCCACGAGCAGTACTTC.

This clone was recorded a few times. V is TRBV18 and J is TRBJ1-4, with D unclear. Germline values: CDR1 KGHSH, CDR2 LQKENI. Trimming took off 3 bases at V and 7 bases at J, with 6 bases between the two ends. The CDR3 runs to 12 residues. CDR3 in DNA: TGTGCCAGCTCACCGGGAGGTGAAAAACTGTTTTTT. Translation: CASSPGGEKLFF.

The CDR3 bases are TGTGCCAGCAGCGACCTTAGGGGCGGGAGGGCCTTTGCTCGGCAGTTCTTC. Encoded protein: CASSDLRGGRAFARQFF. This chain connects TRBV7-2 to TRBJ2-1; 9 nucleotides line up with TRBD2. CDR1 is SGHTA, CDR2 FQGNSA, per germline. The V segment lost 5 bases and the J segment 12 bases; nucleotides outside the gene matches: 20. The CDR3 is made up of 17 amino acids.

This clone was seen only once. The chain combines TRBV23-1 with TRBJ1-2, with 10 bases fitting TRBD1. TRBV23-1 is annotated as an ORF whose role is uncertain. J lost 5 bases, V lost 0 bases, and 18 bases had no gene match. The CDR3 extends over 20 amino acids. As DNA, the CDR3 is TGCGCCAGCAGTCAATCGAATCCTGGGACAGGGGCGAAGGAAGGGTATGGCTACACCTTC. It yields the protein CASSQSNPGTGAKEGYGYTF.

The rearrangement uses TRBV7-2 and TRBJ2-5; TRBD2 might be the D (6 bases). This CDR3 contains 14 residues. Trimming shortened V by 4 bases and J by 4 bases, and 13 bases separated the two germline ends. Germline V CDR1 and CDR2: SGHTA, FQGNSA. The CDR3 DNA reads TGTGCCAGCAGCTCACGGCGGGGTGTAGAGACCCAGTACTTC. Its protein is CASSSRRGVETQYF.

The chain uses TRBV11-2 and TRBJ2-4, with 7 bases identical to TRBD1. The V and J ends lost 3 bases and 5 bases, in that order; junction bases with no gene match: 10. This CDR3 is built from 16 residues. CDR1 and CDR2 from the germline V gene are SGHAT and FQNNGV. The CDR3 loop reads CASSFAGRGSQNIQYF. DNA of the CDR3: TGTGCCAGCAGCTTCGCCGGCAGGGGGAGTCAAAACATTCAGTACTTC.

The chain links TRBV27 to TRBJ2-7; 7 bases are shared with TRBD1. From germline, CDR1 is MNHEY and CDR2 SMNVEV (reference sequence). V shed 5 bases, J shed 3 bases, and the junction held 13 bases outside the gene matches. CDR3 length equals 16 residues. The CDR3, as DNA: TGTGCCAGCAGTAGGTCGAGGGCAGGGGGTTTCTACGAGCAGTACTTC. Translating it yields CASSRSRAGGFYEQYF.

This rearrangement joins TRBV9 to TRBJ1-6; D unclear. This CDR3 comprises 14 residues. Trimming removed 4 bases from V and 10 bases from J, with 15 bases in between. Per germline, CDR1 SGDLS and CDR2 YYNGEE. The CDR3 sequence: CASSPRMGSSPLHF. The DNA for the CDR3 is TGTGCCAGCAGCCCCCGGATGGGGAGCTCACCCCTCCACTTT.

This chain links TRBV5-1 with TRBJ2-7; 9 nucleotides match TRBD1. CDR1 and CDR2 from the germline V gene are SGHRS and YFSETQ. This CDR3 contains 13 residues. The J segment lost 4 bases and the V segment lost 4 bases, leaving 3 bases of the junction unmatched. CDR3 in amino acids: CASSRGQGYEQYF. DNA for the CDR3: TGCGCCAGCAGCCGGGGACAGGGTTACGAGCAGTACTTC.